These 32 T cell receptor beta chains originate from one sample sequenced in a study of cytomegalovirus exposure and HLA in healthy donors. Primers included in the PCR were 60 Vbeta and 13 Jbeta primers. Sequencing was performed with immunoSEQ multiplex PCR; in TCRdb, only in-frame clones are kept and a portion is missing. The repertoire includes more than 140,000 clones, around three fifths of them detected once, and about 2.9% sits in the top ten. Material: PBMCs. These receptors all come from a woman in her twenties or thirties in good health and CMV-seropositive.

A note on this clone: Other DNA sequences in the same sample also yield this CDR3. CDR3 sequence: CAWSGGRTGTNQPQHF. The CDR3, as DNA: TGTGCCTGGAGTGGAGGGAGGACAGGGACCAACCAGCCCCAGCATTTT. The V and J genes are TRBV30 and TRBJ1-5; 8 nucleotides agree with TRBD1. Germline lookup yields CDR1 GTSNPN and CDR2 SVGIG (reference sequence). CDR3 length: 16 residues. Losses at the gene ends were 1 base for V and 7 bases for J; bases not matched to a gene: 12.

This clone has just a few counts. The genes are TRBV19 and TRBJ1-2; D gene unclear. Germline CDR1 is LNHDA and CDR2 is SQIVND (reference sequence). With 5 bases removed from V and 4 bases from J, the gap between germline ends came to 11 bases. This CDR3 has 13 residues. Written as DNA, the CDR3 is TGTGCCAGTAGTTTTGGTTTCAGCTATGGCTACACCTTC. Translated: CASSFGFSYGYTF.

The V and J genes are TRBV7-9 and TRBJ1-5; weak D call: TRBD1 (5 bases). Germline V gene data show CDR1 as SEHNR and CDR2 as FQNEAQ (reference sequence). CDR3 size: 13 residues. The ends were cut back, 1 base at V and 6 bases at J, with 7 bases in the middle. CDR3 protein: CASSLGQPQPQHF. The CDR3 nucleotides read TGTGCCAGCAGCTTAGGACAGCCTCAGCCCCAGCATTTT.

The chain joins TRBV30 to TRBJ2-7, with 9 bases fitting TRBD2. The CDR3 consists of 12 residues. V lost 7 bases and J lost 6; bases outside the gene matches: 7. Looked up from germline, CDR1 is GTSNPN and CDR2 is SVGIG (reference sequence). The CDR3 region has the DNA TGTGCCTTGGGACTAGCCAGCGGCGAGCAGTACTTC. It encodes CALGLASGEQYF.

The chain has TRBV6-5 and TRBJ2-7; D may be TRBD1 (5 bases). The ends were cut back, 5 bases at V and 3 bases at J, with 17 bases in the middle. This CDR3 is 15 amino acids long. Germline-derived CDR1 and CDR2 are MNHEY and SVGAGI. CDR3 in DNA: TGTGCCAGCAGTCTAGGGGCAGGTCATCTCTACGAGCAGTACTTC. Protein sequence: CASSLGAGHLYEQYF.

This chain links TRBV10-1 with TRBJ2-3, with TRBD1 identical over 8 bases. This CDR3 is 15 amino acids long. V shed 11 bases, J shed 2 bases, and the junction held 12 bases outside the gene matches. CDR1 and CDR2 (germline): WNHNN, SYGVQD (reference sequence). CDR3: CAGLRTGTFTDTQYF. The DNA of the CDR3 is TGCGCCGGCCTGAGGACAGGGACATTCACAGATACGCAGTATTTT.

A few counts support this clone. This chain connects TRBV18 to TRBJ2-7, with D possibly being TRBD2 (5 bases). CDR1 KGHSH and CDR2 LQKENI come from the germline V gene. Trimming pared 3 bases from V and 3 bases from J, leaving 12 bases between. The length of the CDR3 is 14 residues. The CDR3 region is CASSPQASFYEQYF. The CDR3 DNA follows: TGTGCCAGCTCACCGCAGGCTAGCTTCTACGAGCAGTACTTC.

This clone was recorded a few times. This chain links TRBV7-3 with TRBJ2-7, with 8 nucleotides matching TRBD1. This CDR3 region has 15 residues. Germline assignment: CDR1 SGHTA and CDR2 FQGTGA. J lost 7 bases, V lost 5 bases, and 13 bases had no gene match. The CDR3 spells CASSISGTGLEEQYF. The CDR3 DNA reads as TGTGCCAGCAGCATTTCCGGGACAGGACTCGAAGAGCAGTACTTC.

The chain employs TRBV27 and TRBJ2-1; the match to TRBD2 covers 10 bases. The germline V gene has CDR1 MNHEY and CDR2 SMNVEV (reference sequence). The CDR3 length is 17 residues. Unmatched junction bases numbered 16, after V lost 5 bases and J lost 9 bases. In DNA, the CDR3 is TGTGCCAGCAGTCCGCCTAGGGAAGCGGGGGGGCTCAGTGAGCAGTTCTTC. Protein: CASSPPREAGGLSEQFF.

The chain links TRBV7-2 to TRBJ1-4, with 9 bases that match TRBD1. Trimming cost V 3 bases and J 3 bases; bases outside gene matches: 2. Per the germline V gene, CDR1 is SGHTA and CDR2 is FQGNSA. The CDR3 extends over 15 amino acids. The CDR3 reads CASSFRQGANEKLFF. CDR3 bases: TGTGCCAGCAGCTTCCGACAGGGGGCTAATGAAAAACTGTTTTTT.

As regards this clone: Other DNA sequences in the sample encode the same CDR3. CDR3 amino acids: CASSLGSGSYEQYF. The CDR3 region has the DNA TGCGCCAGCAGCTTGGGGAGTGGGTCCTACGAGCAGTACTTC. The chain joins TRBV5-1 to TRBJ2-7; D gene unclear. CDR1 is SGHRS, CDR2 YFSETQ, per germline. V lost 0 bases and J lost 1, with 8 bases in between. This CDR3 has 14 residues.

This clone was seen a few times. This chain links TRBV25-1 with TRBJ2-7; 7 nucleotides agree with TRBD2. Germline V CDR1 and CDR2: MGHDK, SYGVNS. The CDR3 spans 14 residues. The ends lost 2 bases at V and 6 bases at J; junction bases unmatched: 7. The CDR3 spells CASSELLRGGEQYF. Written as DNA, the CDR3 is TGTGCCAGCAGTGAACTCCTCCGCGGGGGCGAGCAGTACTTC.

The V gene is TRBV19, the J gene TRBJ1-2; 10 nucleotides line up with TRBD1. CDR1 LNHDA and CDR2 SQIVND come from the germline V gene (reference sequence). V lost 5 bases to trimming and J lost 7 bases; unmatched junction nucleotides: 7. The CDR3 runs 14 residues. The CDR3 coding sequence is TGTGCCAGTAGTGCAGACAGGGGGCGCGGTGGCTACACCTTC. It specifies CASSADRGRGGYTF.

The sample holds a few counts of this clone. The chain links TRBV7-6 to TRBJ2-3, with 7 bases aligning to TRBD2. There are 15 residues in the CDR3. The germline gives CDR1 SGHVS, CDR2 FNYEAQ. Trimming took 5 bases from V and 2 from J; bases not matched to a gene: 7. The CDR3 bases are TGTGCCAGCAGCCCACGGACTAGGAACACAGATACGCAGTATTTT. Amino acid sequence: CASSPRTRNTDTQYF. The full variable domain, its missing parts supplied by reference TRBV7-6 and TRBJ2-3, is GAGVSQSPRYKVTKRGQDVALRCDPISGHVSLYWYRQALGQGPEFLTYFNYEAQQDKSGLPNDRFSAERPEGSISTLTIQRTEQRDSAMYRCASSPRTRNTDTQYFGPGTRLTVL.

This chain joins TRBV5-6 and TRBJ1-2, with 7 bases identical to TRBD1. V was pared by 4 bases and J by 4 bases, with 13 bases of the junction left unmatched. The CDR3 covers 16 residues. The germline V gene encodes CDR1 SGHDT and CDR2 YYEEEE. The CDR3 DNA is TGTGCCAGCAGCCATGCAGTCAAGGGACAGAGCTATGGCTACACCTTC. Amino acids: CASSHAVKGQSYGYTF.

The V and J genes are TRBV5-4 and TRBJ1-1, with 7 nucleotides matching TRBD1. This CDR3 region has 14 residues. Germline loops: CDR1 SGHNT, CDR2 YYREEE (reference sequence). V lost 4 bases to trimming and J lost 1 base; unmatched junction nucleotides: 4. CDR3 nucleotides: TGTGCCAGCAGCCTGGGGACAGCGAACACTGAAGCTTTCTTT. Residues: CASSLGTANTEAFF.

This clone was found a few times. V is TRBV5-6 and J is TRBJ2-7; perhaps TRBD1 as D (6 bases). From germline, CDR1 is SGHDT and CDR2 YYEEEE. The CDR3 loop spans 13 amino acids. V lost 1 base, J lost 3 bases, and 8 bases lay in between. The CDR3 nucleotides read TGTGCCAGCAGCTTGAAACAGGGCTACGAGCAGTACTTC. Its protein product is CASSLKQGYEQYF. The full variable domain, with the rest looked up from reference TRBV5-6 and TRBJ2-7, is DAGVTQSPTHLIKTRGQQVTLRCSPKSGHDTVSWYQQALGQGPQFIFQYYEEEERQRGNFPDRFSGHQFPNYSSELNVNALLLGDSALYLCASSLKQGYEQYFGPGTRLTVT.

V is TRBV19 and J is TRBJ2-1; possible D gene TRBD2, 5 bases. The germline V and J ends were trimmed by 3 bases and 9 bases, with 9 bases remaining between them. The CDR3 contains 12 residues. Germline V gene data show CDR1 as LNHDA and CDR2 as SQIVND (reference sequence). In DNA form, the CDR3 reads TGTGCCAGTAGTATCGGGCGGGCTGAGCAGTTCTTC. This gives the protein CASSIGRAEQFF.

The chain has TRBV5-6 and TRBJ1-4; D call uncertain. CDR1 and CDR2 from the germline V gene are SGHDT and YYEEEE. CDR3 size: 12 residues. The CDR3 is CATRRGGEKLFF. CDR3 bases: TGTGCTACACGGCGGGGAGGTGAAAAACTGTTTTTT. Looking up the rest from reference TRBV5-6 and TRBJ1-4 gives the full variable domain: DAGVTQSPTHLIKTRGQQVTLRCSPKSGHDTVSWYQQALGQGPQFIFQYYEEEERQRGNFPDRFSGHQFPNYSSELNVNALLLGDSALYLCATRRGGEKLFFGSGTQLSVL.

The chain employs TRBV20-1 and TRBJ1-2; 8 bases map to TRBD1. The CDR3 totals 11 residues. CDR1 and CDR2 (germline): DFQATT, SNEGSKA (reference sequence). The trim removed 4 bases at V and 6 bases at J, leaving 1 base unmatched. The CDR3 reads CSANRGDGYTF. The CDR3 DNA reads TGCAGTGCTAACAGGGGGGATGGCTACACCTTC.

The chain combines TRBV6-1 with TRBJ1-5; a possible D gene is TRBD1 (5 bases). V lost 6 bases and J 8 bases, leaving 11 bases between the germline ends. The germline V gene encodes CDR1 MNHNS and CDR2 SASEGT. The CDR3 has 12 residues. The CDR3 sequence: CASRVGGEPQHF. CDR3 nucleotide sequence: TGTGCCAGCAGGGTGGGGGGGGAGCCCCAGCATTTT.

This clone has only a few counts. The genes are TRBV18 and TRBJ2-7; 12 nucleotides agree with TRBD1. Trimming removed 5 bases from V and 7 bases from J; junction bases left unmatched: 6. CDR1 and CDR2 (germline): KGHSH, LQKENI. The CDR3 extends over 14 amino acids. CDR3 bases: TGTGCCAGCTCAAAGGGACAGGGGGCGATTGAGCAGTACTTC. Translating it yields CASSKGQGAIEQYF.

The J gene is TRBJ2-5, the V gene TRBV5-1, with D tentatively TRBD2 (7 bases). The CDR3 length is 13 residues. Trimming shortened V by 3 bases and J by 9 bases, and 15 bases separated the two germline ends. Germline CDR1 is SGHRS and CDR2 is YFSETQ. The DNA of the CDR3 is TGCGCCAGCAGCTCCCGGGGGGAGGGGGCCCAGTACTTC. Translating it yields CASSSRGEGAQYF.

The gene calls are TRBV11-2 and TRBJ2-2; D remains ambiguous. Trimming removed 5 bases from V and 5 bases from J, with 12 bases in between. This CDR3 contains 14 residues. Per germline, CDR1 SGHAT and CDR2 FQNNGV. Here the CDR3 reads CASSLGLRTGELFF. The CDR3 DNA reads as TGTGCCAGCAGCCTCGGATTGAGGACCGGGGAGCTGTTTTTT.

The sample holds a few counts of this clone. V is TRBV5-4 and J is TRBJ2-2; D is uncertain. Germline loops: CDR1 SGHNT, CDR2 YYREEE (reference sequence). The V and J ends lost 1 base and 6 bases respectively, with 4 bases between them. The CDR3 totals 12 residues. The CDR3 is CASSLLSGELFF. The CDR3 DNA follows: TGTGCCAGCAGCTTGTTATCCGGGGAGCTGTTTTTT.

This sequence joins TRBV27 and TRBJ1-1; D is ambiguous. CDR3 length: 13 amino acids. Germline V CDR1 and CDR2: MNHEY, SMNVEV (reference sequence). Trimming pared 2 bases from V and 1 base from J, leaving 5 bases between. The CDR3 DNA follows: TGTGCCAGCAGTTTACGCGCGAACACTGAAGCTTTCTTT. Amino acid sequence: CASSLRANTEAFF.

This chain links TRBV11-3 with TRBJ2-1, with 10 bases identical to TRBD2. J was trimmed by 5 bases and V by 5 bases; bases with no gene match: 9. The CDR3 has 16 amino acids. The germline gives CDR1 SGHNT, CDR2 YENEEA. CDR3 loop: CASSPPGLAGDNEQFF. CDR3 DNA sequence: TGTGCCAGCAGCCCACCCGGGCTAGCGGGAGACAATGAGCAGTTCTTC.

In this sample, this clone turned up a few times. The rearrangement links TRBV5-1 to TRBJ1-1; TRBD1 might be the D (5 bases). Germline V gives CDR1 SGHRS, CDR2 YFSETQ. The V end lost 1 base, the J end lost 8 bases, and 9 bases lay between the germline ends. The CDR3 runs to 12 residues. The CDR3 bases are TGCGCCAGCAGCTTGAGTAGGGGAGAAGCTTTCTTT. Translated, it gives CASSLSRGEAFF.

This clone was seen only a few times. J is TRBJ2-5 and V is TRBV6-4; 12 positions agree with TRBD2. J lost 4 bases, V lost 6 bases, and 6 bases had no gene match. This CDR3 is built from 15 residues. Germline V lookup: CDR1 MRHNA, CDR2 SNTAGT. CDR3 sequence (DNA): TGTGCCAGCAGCGCGACTAGCGGGAGTGGAGAGACCCAGTACTTC. It is translated as CASSATSGSGETQYF.

J is TRBJ2-1 and V is TRBV10-1; 7 positions agree with TRBD1. Germline loops: CDR1 WNHNN, CDR2 SYGVQD (reference sequence). The CDR3 is 16 residues long. With V trimmed by 4 bases and J by 5 bases, 11 bases remained unmatched. The CDR3 is CASSGVTGTENNEQFF. In nucleotides, the CDR3 is TGCGCCAGCAGTGGGGTGACCGGGACAGAGAACAATGAGCAGTTCTTC.

The rearrangement links TRBV6-1 to TRBJ1-5; D call uncertain. CDR1 and CDR2 from the germline V gene are MNHNS and SASEGT. Trimming took off 7 bases at V and 0 bases at J, with 13 bases between the two ends. CDR3 length: 15 amino acids. This CDR3 reads CASNGRVTSNQPQHF. DNA of the CDR3: TGTGCCAGCAATGGGCGGGTTACTAGCAATCAGCCCCAGCATTTT.

The rearrangement links TRBV6-1 to TRBJ1-2, with TRBD1 identical over 11 bases. With 0 bases clipped from V and 5 bases from J, the junction kept 2 bases outside the gene matches. The CDR3 contains 15 residues. Germline CDR1 is MNHNS and CDR2 is SASEGT. The CDR3 region is CASSEAGTGGYGYTF. In DNA, the CDR3 is TGTGCCAGCAGTGAAGCCGGGACAGGGGGATATGGCTACACCTTC.